The present T cell receptor (beta chain) was sequenced within a study of blood T cell repertoires in COVID-19. Per the original methods: Reference gene primer amplification in the assay estimated nucleated cell counts. This table comes from immunoSEQ multiplex PCR, and its TCRdb copy is limited to in-frame clones, with some not included. The V and J calls and clone size were taken over from that table, and D and trimming were inferred from the DNA. The repertoire holds about 210,000 clones, with around 90% as singletons. The CDR3 covers 13 residues. Trimming removed 3 bases from V and 5 bases from J, with 10 bases in between. Germline V gives CDR1 MNHNS, CDR2 SASEGT. A note on this clone: Other DNA sequences of this sample code for an identical CDR3.

Participants were aged roughly 18 to 90 years, lived in roughly 25 US areas, and enrolled virtually. The chain couples TRBV6-1 to TRBJ1-1; D is possibly TRBD1 (6 bases). The sequenced sample was PBMCs or T cells enriched from blood (not recorded which). The sequence was obtained from a woman under 30 who had recovered from COVID-19. Written as DNA, the CDR3 is TGTGCCAGCAGTGACAGGGGTCGAACTGAAGCTTTCTTT. Amino acids: CASSDRGRTEAFF.